Listed here are 2 T cell receptor beta chains from one sample, sequenced in a study of shared clonotypes between healthy human individuals. Produced via immunoSEQ multiplex PCR; TCRdb's table is partial and in-frame only. The sample contains under 650,000 clones, 96% of which appear only once. The sequencing sample was made of naive CD4+ T cells sorted from blood. Subset reported: CD45RA+ positively selected. All receptors derive from a young woman in good health.

The rearrangement links TRBV5-4 to TRBJ1-1; TRBD1 is a possible D gene (5 bases). Germline V gives CDR1 SGHNT, CDR2 YYREEE (reference sequence). The V and J ends lost 0 bases and 1 base respectively, with 10 bases between them. This CDR3 contains 15 residues. The CDR3, as DNA: TGTGCCAGCAGCTTGGGCACGGGGCAGAACACTGAAGCTTTCTTT. Protein sequence: CASSLGTGQNTEAFF.

This chain joins TRBV27 and TRBJ2-1; a possible D gene is TRBD2 (5 bases). The V gene lost 5 bases and the J gene lost 1 base, with 12 bases spanning the gap. This CDR3 is built from 15 residues. Germline assignment: CDR1 MNHEY and CDR2 SMNVEV (reference sequence). This chain's CDR3 is CASSRAAVSYNEQFF. In nucleotides, the CDR3 is TGTGCCAGCAGTCGAGCAGCGGTTTCCTACAATGAGCAGTTCTTC.